The rows below give T cell receptor beta chains drawn from one sample of a study of cytomegalovirus exposure and HLA in healthy donors. Clones were read by immunoSEQ multiplex PCR, and TCRdb kept only the in-frame ones, dropping some. The sample contains under 110,000 clones, around 90% of which appear only once. The specimen sequenced was PBMCs. Every receptor here comes from a woman aged 18-29 years in good health and CMV-seropositive. Both conserved end residues are trimmed from each CDR3. The D gene is left open where the match is weak.

D gene | V gene | CDR3 protein
. | TRBV25-1 | ASRRPGDYYGYT
. | TRBV2 | ASADTRGNAGELF
. | TRBV18 | ASSPPRGPAF
TRBD1 | TRBV28 | ASSDNMGDRDEAF
. | TRBV11-2 | ASSFPPQGHTGELF
. | TRBV19 | ASREWQGMSGANVLT
. | TRBV27 | ASRVEGQPQH
. | TRBV27 | ASSFSQGTEAF
TRBD1 | TRBV5-5 | ASRAGTGRISGYT
. | TRBV6-1 | ASSDRGFREKLF
. | TRBV5-1 | ASSHQGREGTEAF
TRBD1 | TRBV19 | ASGTGTYNEQF
. | TRBV14 | AQGDHIANQPQH
TRBD2 | TRBV6-4 | ASSGGATDTQY
TRBD2 | TRBV28 | ASVGGGQETQY
. | TRBV4-2 | ASSQDHYGSSYNSPLH
. | TRBV18 | ASSPETGSGYT
. | TRBV11-2 | ASSRILVIEQF
. | TRBV4-3 | ASSQDAGRVS
TRBD2 | TRBV11-2 | ASSLEERGKDTQY
. | TRBV5-6 | ASSFRTRGGYT
TRBD1 | TRBV6-1 | ASSEGPLGQGFRAF
. | TRBV5-6 | ASSLPGDDTQY